The rows below give T cell receptor beta chains drawn from one sample of a study of control samples from healthy donors and cancer patients. Profiled with immunoSEQ multiplex PCR; TCRdb holds only in-frame clones, not every one. The sample consists of 85,000 to 100,000 clones, 93% of them appearing once. Material for sequencing was blood. These receptors all come from a man between 18 and 29 years old in good health. Both conserved end residues are part of each CDR3. D genes are given only for firm matches. Not all rows give a size; the values are once, few, many and, for expanded clones, a class.

CDR3nt: TGTGCCAGCAGCCAAGGTATCGGCTCCTACGAGCAGTACTTC
CDR3aa: CASSQGIGSYEQYF
d_gene: .
j_gene: TRBJ2-7
v_gene: TRBV3-1/TRBV3-2
abundance: .
len: 14

CDR3nt: TGTGCTAGTGGTTTGGTATACGGGTCAGGGGTTGCGAATGAGCAGTTCTTC
CDR3aa: CASGLVYGSGVANEQFF
d_gene: .
j_gene: TRBJ2-1
v_gene: TRBV12-5
abundance: .
len: 17

CDR3nt: TGTGCCAGCAGCCTCACAGGGATTCAGCCCCAGCATTTT
CDR3aa: CASSLTGIQPQHF
d_gene: .
j_gene: TRBJ1-5
v_gene: TRBV3-1/TRBV3-2
abundance: once
len: 13

CDR3nt: TGTGCCATCAGTTCCGGGACAGGGTACACTGAAGCTTTCTTT
CDR3aa: CAISSGTGYTEAFF
d_gene: TRBD1
j_gene: TRBJ1-1
v_gene: TRBV10-3
abundance: .
len: 14

CDR3nt: TGTGCCAGCAAAGGAAGACAGGCTACCTACGAGCAGTACTTC
CDR3aa: CASKGRQATYEQYF
d_gene: .
j_gene: TRBJ2-7
v_gene: TRBV2
abundance: .
len: 14

CDR3nt: TGTGCCAGCAGTGTTACAGTGTCATACGAGCAGTACTTC
CDR3aa: CASSVTVSYEQYF
d_gene: .
j_gene: TRBJ2-7
v_gene: TRBV12-3/TRBV12-4
abundance: .
len: 13

CDR3nt: TGTGCCAGTAGCCCGACAGGGGCCGGCACTGAAGCTTTCTTT
CDR3aa: CASSPTGAGTEAFF
d_gene: TRBD1
j_gene: TRBJ1-1
v_gene: TRBV19
abundance: once
len: 14

CDR3nt: TGTGCCAGCAGCACTCGACAGGGGTCAGTCTTC
CDR3aa: CASSTRQGSVF
d_gene: TRBD1
j_gene: TRBJ2-1
v_gene: TRBV13
abundance: .
len: 11

CDR3nt: TGTGCCAGCAGCTTAGGAATCCGGGGTAGTTTGTACGAGCAGTACTTC
CDR3aa: CASSLGIRGSLYEQYF
d_gene: .
j_gene: TRBJ2-7
v_gene: TRBV7-6
abundance: .
len: 16

CDR3nt: TGTGCCAGCCAAGACGAAGGCAATCAGCCCCAGCATTTT
CDR3aa: CASQDEGNQPQHF
d_gene: .
j_gene: TRBJ1-5
v_gene: TRBV6-6
abundance: .
len: 13

CDR3nt: TGCAGTGCTAGTCAGGGGCCAACTACCTACGAGCAGTACTTC
CDR3aa: CSASQGPTTYEQYF
d_gene: .
j_gene: TRBJ2-7
v_gene: TRBV20-1
abundance: .
len: 14

CDR3nt: TGTGCCAGCAGCCCATTGACTAGCGGGAGTTTGGAGACCCAGTACTTC
CDR3aa: CASSPLTSGSLETQYF
d_gene: TRBD2
j_gene: TRBJ2-5
v_gene: TRBV7-9
abundance: once
len: 16

CDR3nt: TGTGCCAGCAGCCGGACACTCAGCAATCAGCCCCAGCATTTT
CDR3aa: CASSRTLSNQPQHF
d_gene: .
j_gene: TRBJ1-5
v_gene: TRBV3-1/TRBV3-2
abundance: .
len: 14

CDR3nt: TGTGCCAGCAATACCTACCGGACGGGGAACTATGGCTACACCTTC
CDR3aa: CASNTYRTGNYGYTF
d_gene: .
j_gene: TRBJ1-2
v_gene: TRBV28
abundance: .
len: 15

CDR3nt: TGCGCCAGCAGCCATTTGGAAGGGGCGAGCTCTGGGGCCAACGTCCTGACTTTC
CDR3aa: CASSHLEGASSGANVLTF
d_gene: .
j_gene: TRBJ2-6
v_gene: TRBV5-1
abundance: .
len: 18

CDR3nt: TGCGCCAGCAGCGTGGGACTAGCGGGGGAAAGCGGTGAGCAGTTCTTC
CDR3aa: CASSVGLAGESGEQFF
d_gene: TRBD2
j_gene: TRBJ2-1
v_gene: TRBV5-1
abundance: .
len: 16

CDR3nt: TGTGCCTGGACCCACATATTGAACACTGAAGCTTTCTTT
CDR3aa: CAWTHILNTEAFF
d_gene: .
j_gene: TRBJ1-1
v_gene: TRBV30
abundance: .
len: 13

CDR3nt: TGCAGCGTTGAACTCTCAGGGGACAGGGGCCGTGGTAGGACTGAAGCTTTCTTT
CDR3aa: CSVELSGDRGRGRTEAFF
d_gene: TRBD1
j_gene: TRBJ1-1
v_gene: TRBV29-1
abundance: once
len: 18

CDR3nt: TGTGCCAGCAGTTTATCGAAAGGGGGCGCGGGGAATGAAAAACTGTTTTTT
CDR3aa: CASSLSKGGAGNEKLFF
d_gene: TRBD1
j_gene: TRBJ1-4
v_gene: TRBV27
abundance: .
len: 17

CDR3nt: TGTGCCAGCAGTTTAGGGACAGGGATGGTCGCGAACACCGGGGAGCTGTTTTTT
CDR3aa: CASSLGTGMVANTGELFF
d_gene: TRBD1
j_gene: TRBJ2-2
v_gene: TRBV27
abundance: .
len: 18

CDR3nt: TGTGCCAGCAGTGAACGGCGGACGAACACCGGGGAGCTGTTTTTT
CDR3aa: CASSERRTNTGELFF
d_gene: .
j_gene: TRBJ2-2
v_gene: TRBV2
abundance: .
len: 15

CDR3nt: TGTGCCAGCAGTGAAGATCTAGCTAACTATGGCTACACCTTC
CDR3aa: CASSEDLANYGYTF
d_gene: .
j_gene: TRBJ1-2
v_gene: TRBV2
abundance: .
len: 14

CDR3nt: TGTGCCAGCAGGGATAGCGGGAGGAGGGAGACCCAGTACTTC
CDR3aa: CASRDSGRRETQYF
d_gene: TRBD2
j_gene: TRBJ2-5
v_gene: TRBV3-1/TRBV3-2
abundance: .
len: 14

CDR3nt: TGCAGTGCCACCCCTAACGAGCAGTACTTC
CDR3aa: CSATPNEQYF
d_gene: .
j_gene: TRBJ2-7
v_gene: TRBV20-1
abundance: .
len: 10

CDR3nt: TGTGCCAGCAGCGCCCCAACAGCGACTAGCACAGATACGCAGTATTTT
CDR3aa: CASSAPTATSTDTQYF
d_gene: .
j_gene: TRBJ2-3
v_gene: TRBV5-6
abundance: .
len: 16

CDR3nt: TGTGCCAGCAGCCCTACAGGGGTTGAAGCTTTCTTT
CDR3aa: CASSPTGVEAFF
d_gene: TRBD1
j_gene: TRBJ1-1
v_gene: TRBV14
abundance: .
len: 12

CDR3nt: TGTGCCAGCAGCTTTACAGGGAGGGATGGCTACACCTTC
CDR3aa: CASSFTGRDGYTF
d_gene: .
j_gene: TRBJ1-2
v_gene: TRBV7-9
abundance: .
len: 13

CDR3nt: TGTGCCAGCAGCTGGGTTGGGACAGGGGTGGGCTACACCTTC
CDR3aa: CASSWVGTGVGYTF
d_gene: TRBD1
j_gene: TRBJ1-2
v_gene: TRBV7-2
abundance: .
len: 14

CDR3nt: TGTGCCAGCAGTGACTCGGACAGGGTTGATGGGACTGAAGCTTTCTTT
CDR3aa: CASSDSDRVDGTEAFF
d_gene: TRBD1
j_gene: TRBJ1-1
v_gene: TRBV6-4
abundance: .
len: 16

CDR3nt: TGTGCCAGCAGTGAAGAGGGGTCCCCTGGAAACACCATATATTTT
CDR3aa: CASSEEGSPGNTIYF
d_gene: .
j_gene: TRBJ1-3
v_gene: TRBV2
abundance: once
len: 15

CDR3nt: TGTGCCAGCAGCTTAGGTTCAGGCTACGAGCAGTACTTC
CDR3aa: CASSLGSGYEQYF
d_gene: .
j_gene: TRBJ2-7
v_gene: TRBV7-8
abundance: once
len: 13

CDR3nt: TGTGCCAGTAGTGGATCTTACAGGGGAGAGGAGGCTGAAGCTTTCTTT
CDR3aa: CASSGSYRGEEAEAFF
d_gene: TRBD1
j_gene: TRBJ1-1
v_gene: TRBV19
abundance: once
len: 16

CDR3nt: TGTGCCCGCCGCGAGAACAATGAGCAGTTCTTC
CDR3aa: CARRENNEQFF
d_gene: .
j_gene: TRBJ2-1
v_gene: TRBV6-5
abundance: .
len: 11

CDR3nt: TGTGCCTGCTCAGGGACAGGGGGCGCGGATGGCTACACCTTC
CDR3aa: CACSGTGGADGYTF
d_gene: TRBD1
j_gene: TRBJ1-2
v_gene: TRBV30
abundance: .
len: 14

CDR3nt: TGTGCCAGCAGCCGAGCTTCCTACGAGCAGTACTTC
CDR3aa: CASSRASYEQYF
d_gene: .
j_gene: TRBJ2-7
v_gene: TRBV7-2
abundance: once
len: 12

CDR3nt: TGCAGCGTCCTCCAGGGGGACTGGGATCAGCCCCAGCATTTT
CDR3aa: CSVLQGDWDQPQHF
d_gene: TRBD1
j_gene: TRBJ1-5
v_gene: TRBV29-1
abundance: .
len: 14

CDR3nt: TGTGCCAACGGTCAGACATTCTTCTGCTACACCTTC
CDR3aa: CANGQTFFCYTF
d_gene: .
j_gene: TRBJ1-2
v_gene: TRBV6-5
abundance: .
len: 12

CDR3nt: TGTGCCAGCAGCCCAAGGGGGAGAACTAATGAAAAACTGTTTTTT
CDR3aa: CASSPRGRTNEKLFF
d_gene: .
j_gene: TRBJ1-4
v_gene: TRBV7-9
abundance: .
len: 15

CDR3nt: TGTGCCAGCAGTTCCCCGGGGGGTCAGCCCCAGCATTTT
CDR3aa: CASSSPGGQPQHF
d_gene: .
j_gene: TRBJ1-5
v_gene: TRBV6-2/TRBV6-3
abundance: .
len: 13

CDR3nt: TGTGCCAGCAGTAGGGACAGAACCTATGGCTACACCTTC
CDR3aa: CASSRDRTYGYTF
d_gene: TRBD1
j_gene: TRBJ1-2
v_gene: TRBV6-5
abundance: once
len: 13

CDR3nt: TGCGCCAGCAGCTCCCGAAGAGGCTACACCTTC
CDR3aa: CASSSRRGYTF
d_gene: .
j_gene: TRBJ1-2
v_gene: TRBV5-1
abundance: few
len: 11

CDR3nt: TGTGCCAGCTCACCACCGGTGACCGAGAACACTGAAGCTTTCTTT
CDR3aa: CASSPPVTENTEAFF
d_gene: .
j_gene: TRBJ1-1
v_gene: TRBV18
abundance: .
len: 15

CDR3nt: TGTGCCAGCAGCCCCACGGACAGGGACTATAATTCACCCCTCCACTTT
CDR3aa: CASSPTDRDYNSPLHF
d_gene: TRBD1
j_gene: TRBJ1-6
v_gene: TRBV7-9
abundance: .
len: 16

CDR3nt: TGTGCCAGCAGCCTAACACGGGATCAGCCCCAGCATTTT
CDR3aa: CASSLTRDQPQHF
d_gene: .
j_gene: TRBJ1-5
v_gene: TRBV12-3/TRBV12-4
abundance: .
len: 13